These 30 T cell receptor beta chains share one sample of origin, sequenced in a study of shared clonotypes between healthy human individuals. The data were produced by immunoSEQ multiplex PCR, yet TCRdb's version contains in-frame clones alone and is incomplete. The data contain about 700,000 clones, about 90% of them singletons. CD45RO-negative, CCR7-positively selected cells formed the naive CD8 fraction, excluding terminally differentiated effector memory CD45RA+ cells. Specimen: naive CD8+ T cells sorted from blood. All receptors come from a man in his thirties or forties in good health.

The gene calls are TRBV9 and TRBJ2-5; TRBD1 aligns across 7 bases. Germline V gene lookup returns CDR1 SGDLS and CDR2 YYNGEE. This CDR3 is 13 amino acids long. With 7 bases clipped from V and 3 bases from J, the junction kept 6 bases outside the gene matches. CDR3 loop: CASGRDSEETQYF. The DNA for the CDR3 is TGTGCCAGCGGCCGGGACAGTGAAGAGACCCAGTACTTC.

The chain combines TRBV9 with TRBJ2-7; the match to TRBD1 covers 7 bases. Germline lookup yields CDR1 SGDLS and CDR2 YYNGEE. After removal of 0 bases from V and 5 bases from J, the junction contained 5 bases not matched to a gene. This CDR3 is built from 14 residues. DNA of the CDR3: TGTGCCAGCAGCGTAGGAGACAGGGCCCACGAGCAGTACTTC. Protein sequence: CASSVGDRAHEQYF. The full variable domain, rest sourced from reference TRBV9 and TRBJ2-7, is DSGVTQTPKHLITATGQRVTLRCSPRSGDLSVYWYQQSLDQGLQFLIQYYNGEERAKGNILERFSAQQFPDLHSELNLSSLELGDSALYFCASSVGDRAHEQYFGPGTRLTVT.

This chain connects TRBV13 to TRBJ2-7; TRBD2 is a possible D gene (6 bases). Germline CDR1 and CDR2: PRHDT and FYEKMQ (reference sequence). V was shortened by 1 base and J by 6 bases, with 16 bases between the two germline ends. This CDR3 comprises 15 residues. The CDR3 is CASSLDNSGGTEQYF. The CDR3 bases are TGTGCCAGCAGCTTAGATAATAGCGGAGGGACCGAGCAGTACTTC.

V and J are TRBV27 and TRBJ2-4, with TRBD2 as a possible D gene (7 bases). Per the germline V gene, CDR1 is MNHEY and CDR2 is SMNVEV (reference sequence). CDR3 length equals 16 residues. Between the trimmed V and J ends, which lost 7 bases and 7 bases, there was a span of 23 bases. The CDR3 coding sequence is TGTGCCAGCACCAACTACGGCACGGGGGGCGATAACATTCAGTACTTC. This encodes CASTNYGTGGDNIQYF.

The sample holds one count of this clone. This rearrangement joins TRBV29-1 to TRBJ2-7; D perhaps matches TRBD1 (7 bases). CDR3 length equals 13 residues. Trimming removed 5 bases from V and 3 bases from J, with 14 bases in between. Germline-derived CDR1 and CDR2 are SQVTM and ANQGSEA. CDR3: CSVLTRGDYEQYF. For the CDR3, the DNA is TGCAGCGTTCTCACCAGGGGGGACTACGAGCAGTACTTC.

The table lists this clone with many counts. This chain connects TRBV28 to TRBJ1-2; D not certain. CDR3 length: 16 residues. Germline assignment: CDR1 MDHEN and CDR2 SYDVKM. V was shortened by 6 bases and J by 0 bases, with 17 bases between the two germline ends. The CDR3 sequence: CASSFPGFGANYGYTF. Written as DNA, the CDR3 is TGTGCCAGCAGCTTTCCCGGTTTCGGCGCTAACTATGGCTACACCTTC.

The chain is built from TRBV5-1 and TRBJ2-7; 8 positions agree with TRBD1. V shed 0 bases and J 4 bases; nucleotides not matched to a gene: 6. The CDR3 has 15 amino acids. The V gene's germline CDR1 is SGHRS and CDR2 YFSETQ. CDR3 DNA sequence: TGCGCCAGCAGCTTGGCCCCCGGGACAGGATACGAGCAGTACTTC. Protein: CASSLAPGTGYEQYF. The whole variable domain, remainder taken from reference TRBV5-1 and TRBJ2-7, is KAGVTQTPRYLIKTRGQQVTLSCSPISGHRSVSWYQQTPGQGLQFLFEYFSETQRNKGNFPGRFSGRQFSNSRSEMNVSTLELGDSALYLCASSLAPGTGYEQYFGPGTRLTVT.

This clone was seen a single time. V and J are TRBV30 and TRBJ1-2; possibly TRBD1 for D (5 bases). V lost 5 bases and J lost 2, with 12 bases in between. This CDR3 spans 13 amino acids. In germline, CDR1 is GTSNPN, CDR2 SVGIG (reference sequence). CDR3 amino acids: CAWRDGKNYGYTF. The CDR3 coding sequence is TGTGCCTGGCGGGACGGGAAAAACTATGGCTACACCTTC. Full variable domain (rest looked up from reference TRBV30 and TRBJ1-2): SQTIHQWPATLVQPVGSPLSLECTVEGTSNPNLYWYRQAAGRGLQLLFYSVGIGQISSEVPQNLSASRPQDRQFILSSKKLLLSDSGFYLCAWRDGKNYGYTFGSGTRLTVV.

The genes are TRBV27 and TRBJ1-1; the D is unclear. This CDR3 region has 14 residues. CDR1 is MNHEY, CDR2 SMNVEV, per germline (reference sequence). V was clipped by 2 bases and J by 1 base, with 8 bases between them. CDR3 in amino acids: CASSLLRPNTEAFF. CDR3 coding DNA: TGTGCCAGCAGTTTACTTCGGCCGAACACTGAAGCTTTCTTT.

V gene TRBV13 combines with J gene TRBJ2-7, with D uncertain. V dropped 4 bases and J dropped 3 bases, with 13 bases sitting between them. The CDR3 totals 14 residues. The germline CDR1 and CDR2 sequences are PRHDT and FYEKMQ (reference sequence). The CDR3 reads CASSSSGSIYEQYF. CDR3 sequence (DNA): TGTGCCAGCAGCTCCTCGGGTTCCATCTACGAGCAGTACTTC.

The rearrangement uses TRBV7-8 and TRBJ1-1; no clear D gene. The length of the CDR3 is 17 residues. Germline V gives CDR1 SGHVS, CDR2 FQNEAQ. V was pared by 6 bases and J by 4 bases, with 24 bases between. This CDR3 reads CASRDLDSDGWGTEAFF. The CDR3 DNA follows: TGTGCCAGCAGGGACCTCGATTCGGACGGCTGGGGCACTGAAGCTTTCTTT.

This clone has a single count. This specimen includes other DNA sequences encoding the same CDR3. The V and J genes are TRBV28 and TRBJ2-7; TRBD1 might be the D (6 bases). Germline CDR1 reads MDHEN; CDR2 reads SYDVKM. The CDR3 is 12 residues long. V lost 4 bases, J lost 3 bases, and 7 bases lay in between. The CDR3 spells CASSSDSYEQYF. In nucleotides, the CDR3 is TGTGCCAGCAGTTCGGACAGCTACGAGCAGTACTTC.

The rearrangement joins TRBV28 to TRBJ1-1; 8 bases align to TRBD1. Looked up from germline, CDR1 is MDHEN and CDR2 is SYDVKM. The CDR3 consists of 15 residues. J lost 6 bases, V lost 4 bases, and 10 bases had no gene match. In DNA form, the CDR3 reads TGTGCCAGCAGTTCCCCCAGGACAGGGAGTCCTGAAGCTTTCTTT. Translated: CASSSPRTGSPEAFF.

This chain connects TRBV7-2 to TRBJ2-7; D is undetermined. The CDR3 is 15 residues long. The germline V gene has CDR1 SGHTA and CDR2 FQGNSA. Trimming removed 1 base at V and 3 bases at J, with 13 bases between. The CDR3 loop reads CASSLVYNRYYEQYF. The DNA of the CDR3 is TGTGCCAGCAGCTTAGTCTATAACAGATACTACGAGCAGTACTTC. Filled out from reference TRBV7-2 and TRBJ2-7, the complete variable domain reads GAGVSQSPSNKVTEKGKDVELRCDPISGHTALYWYRQSLGQGLEFLIYFQGNSAPDKSGLPSDRFSAERTGGSVSTLTIQRTQQEDSAVYLCASSLVYNRYYEQYFGPGTRLTVT.

This clone has just a few counts. The chain recombines TRBV30 with TRBJ2-5; no definite D call. Germline V gene sequence: CDR1 GTSNPN, CDR2 SVGIG (reference sequence). The CDR3 spans 14 residues. Between the trimmed V and J ends, which lost 0 bases and 2 bases, there was a span of 10 bases. The CDR3 sequence is CAWSVLDAQETQYF. CDR3 DNA: TGTGCCTGGAGTGTACTTGACGCTCAAGAGACCCAGTACTTC.

The V gene is TRBV27, the J gene TRBJ2-2; the D gene could be TRBD1 or TRBD2 (5 bases each). CDR1 is MNHEY and CDR2 is SMNVEV in the germline V gene (reference sequence). This CDR3 is built from 14 residues. V dropped 11 bases and J dropped 4 bases, with 17 bases sitting between them. CDR3 in amino acids: CASRRETITGELFF. In nucleotides, the CDR3 is TGTGCCTCTCGCAGGGAGACCATCACCGGGGAGCTGTTTTTT.

The chain has TRBV6-1 and TRBJ1-2; D is uncertain. Between the trimmed V and J ends, which lost 2 bases and 4 bases, there was a span of 11 bases. The germline CDR1 and CDR2 sequences are MNHNS and SASEGT. The CDR3 runs to 14 residues. CDR3 sequence (DNA): TGTGCCAGCAGTGAATTTCTTAAGGGCTATGGCTACACCTTC. Protein: CASSEFLKGYGYTF.

The chain uses TRBV7-9 and TRBJ2-5; 9 nucleotides align to TRBD2. Trimming at V came to 2 bases and at J to 1 base, leaving 8 bases not matched to a gene. Germline V lookup: CDR1 SEHNR, CDR2 FQNEAQ (reference sequence). The CDR3 has 17 residues. The CDR3 coding sequence is TGTGCCAGCAGCTTAAGGGATAGCGGGAGCGTCCAAGAGACCCAGTACTTC. It specifies CASSLRDSGSVQETQYF. Together with reference TRBV7-9 and TRBJ2-5, the CDR3 gives the full variable domain: DTGVSQNPRHKITKRGQNVTFRCDPISEHNRLYWYRQTLGQGPEFLTYFQNEAQLEKSRLLSDRFSAERPKGSFSTLEIQRTEQGDSAMYLCASSLRDSGSVQETQYFGPGTRLLVL.

The chain joins TRBV7-9 to TRBJ2-2; D is uncertain. Germline loops: CDR1 SEHNR, CDR2 FQNEAQ (reference sequence). The ends were cut back, 0 bases at V and 4 bases at J, with 9 bases in the middle. The CDR3 loop spans 15 amino acids. CDR3 nucleotide sequence: TGTGCCAGCAGCTTAGCGCGATGGCCCACCGGGGAGCTGTTTTTT. The encoded protein is CASSLARWPTGELFF.

The rearrangement joins TRBV4-3 to TRBJ2-1; TRBD2 aligns across 13 bases. V shed 0 bases, J shed 5 bases, and the junction held 4 bases outside the gene matches. Looked up from germline, CDR1 is LGHNA and CDR2 is YSLEER. The CDR3 covers 17 residues. CDR3 amino acids: CASSQDTGTSGNNEQFF. CDR3 sequence (DNA): TGCGCCAGCAGCCAAGATACCGGGACTAGCGGGAACAATGAGCAGTTCTTC.

V usage is TRBV15 and J usage is TRBJ1-5; D not certain. This CDR3 is 14 amino acids long. Germline V gene sequence: CDR1 LNHNV, CDR2 YYDKDF (reference sequence). V gave up 0 bases and J gave up 6 bases, with 9 bases separating them. CDR3 sequence reads: CATSREADFQPQHF. The CDR3 nucleotides read TGTGCCACCAGCAGAGAGGCAGACTTTCAGCCCCAGCATTTT.

V and J are TRBV6-1 and TRBJ2-7; TRBD2 matches at 7 bases. The CDR3 is made up of 15 amino acids. The germline V gene has CDR1 MNHNS and CDR2 SASEGT. The V gene end was trimmed by 2 bases and the J gene end by 4 bases; junction bases not matched to a gene: 8. DNA of the CDR3: TGTGCCAGCAGTGAACCCGTGCTAGCGGAATACGAGCAGTACTTC. Amino acid sequence: CASSEPVLAEYEQYF.

This clone appeared a few times. Distinct nucleotide sequences in the sample also encode this CDR3. V and J are TRBV6-5 and TRBJ1-1; D is perhaps TRBD1 (6 bases). V was cut by 2 bases and J by 4 bases, with 8 bases left in between. This CDR3 is built from 13 residues. The germline V gene encodes CDR1 MNHEY and CDR2 SVGAGI. CDR3 loop: CASSYKGGTEAFF. The CDR3 DNA is TGTGCCAGCAGTTACAAAGGGGGCACTGAAGCTTTCTTT.

This chain uses TRBV7-3 with TRBJ2-1; perhaps TRBD2 as D (6 bases). The germline V gene encodes CDR1 SGHTA and CDR2 FQGTGA. V lost 1 base and J lost 6, with 13 bases in between. The CDR3 is made up of 15 amino acids. CDR3 bases: TGTGCCAGCAGCTTAATGGCGGGACGCCTCAATGAGCAGTTCTTC. Its translation is CASSLMAGRLNEQFF. Variable domain in full (rest from reference TRBV7-3 and TRBJ2-1): GAGVSQTPSNKVTEKGKYVELRCDPISGHTALYWYRQSLGQGPEFLIYFQGTGAADDSGLPNDRFFAVRPEGSVSTLKIQRTERGDSAVYLCASSLMAGRLNEQFFGPGTRLTVL.

The chain joins TRBV30 to TRBJ2-5, with D possibly being TRBD2 (5 bases). Trimming took off 5 bases at V and 2 bases at J, with 12 bases between the two ends. CDR1 is GTSNPN, CDR2 SVGIG, per germline (reference sequence). The CDR3 is 13 amino acids. CDR3 residues: CAWSTTGQETQYF. The CDR3 DNA reads as TGTGCCTGGTCCACTACGGGGCAAGAGACCCAGTACTTC. Based on the CDR3 plus reference TRBV30 and TRBJ2-5, the full variable domain is SQTIHQWPATLVQPVGSPLSLECTVEGTSNPNLYWYRQAAGRGLQLLFYSVGIGQISSEVPQNLSASRPQDRQFILSSKKLLLSDSGFYLCAWSTTGQETQYFGPGTRLLVL.

The chain joins TRBV7-9 to TRBJ1-1; D might be TRBD1 (5 bases). The CDR3 length is 12 residues. In germline, CDR1 is SEHNR, CDR2 FQNEAQ (reference sequence). V lost 6 bases, J lost 6 bases, and 11 bases lay in between. CDR3 sequence reads: CASRLGTAEAFF. Written as DNA, the CDR3 is TGTGCCAGCAGACTAGGGACGGCTGAAGCTTTCTTT. The whole variable domain, remainder taken from reference TRBV7-9 and TRBJ1-1, is DTGVSQNPRHKITKRGQNVTFRCDPISEHNRLYWYRQTLGQGPEFLTYFQNEAQLEKSRLLSDRFSAERPKGSFSTLEIQRTEQGDSAMYLCASRLGTAEAFFGQGTRLTVV.

The genes are TRBV27 and TRBJ2-7; 9 bases are shared with TRBD2. Trimming took 4 bases from V and 2 from J; bases not matched to a gene: 6. The CDR3 has 15 residues. CDR1 is MNHEY and CDR2 is SMNVEV in the germline V gene (reference sequence). The CDR3 coding sequence is TGTGCCAGCAGTTGGACTAGCGCGATTACCTACGAGCAGTACTTC. Translated: CASSWTSAITYEQYF.

The chain employs TRBV29-1 and TRBJ2-1; either TRBD1 or TRBD2 may supply D (5 bases each). The V and J ends lost 8 bases and 6 bases respectively, with 23 bases between them. Germline V gene data show CDR1 as SQVTM and CDR2 as ANQGSEA. The CDR3 sequence is 15 residues long. CDR3 sequence reads: CSLELLGGEGNEQFF. The CDR3 DNA is TGCAGCCTCGAACTCCTTGGGGGAGAGGGCAATGAGCAGTTCTTC.

The genes are TRBV9 and TRBJ2-2; D is possibly TRBD1 or TRBD2 (5 bases each). The V and J ends lost 5 bases and 6 bases respectively, with 20 bases between them. CDR1 and CDR2 (germline): SGDLS, YYNGEE. The CDR3 contains 16 residues. CDR3 nucleotide sequence: TGTGCCAGCAGGTTGGGGGAAGGGGTCCCGTCCGGGGAGCTGTTTTTT. It is translated as CASRLGEGVPSGELFF.

The CDR3 sequence: CASSEASTVHPYEQYF. As DNA, the CDR3 is TGTGCCAGCAGCGAGGCCTCGACAGTGCACCCCTACGAGCAGTACTTC. The chain uses TRBV9 and TRBJ2-7; tentative D call: TRBD1 (5 bases). Germline V gene lookup returns CDR1 SGDLS and CDR2 YYNGEE. This CDR3 contains 16 residues. V shed 3 bases and J shed 2 bases, with 18 bases lying between them.